Below, 27 T cell receptor beta chains from the same sample are listed, as sequenced in a study of response to subunit inactivated influenza vaccine. TCRdb passed the RT-PCR reads through MiXCR, listing each CDR3 protein once. The repertoire holds roughly 700,000 distinct CDR3 sequences, with over 11% as singletons. The source was PBMCs from blood, collected roughly 15 days before vaccination. These TCRs come from a man between 50 and 59 years old who received an inactivated influenza vaccine.

This clonotype was counted a few times. V and J are TRBV6-2 or TRBV6-3 and TRBJ2-6; D might be TRBD2 (6 bases). Germline V lookup: CDR1 MNHEY, CDR2 SVGEGT. The CDR3 spans 15 residues. Trimming stripped 6 bases from V and 4 bases from J, with 13 bases between. The CDR3 loop is CASSRTAGGANVLTF. The CDR3 bases are TGTGCCAGCAGCCGGACCGCGGGAGGGGCCAACGTCCTGACTTTC.

This rearrangement joins TRBV10-1 to TRBJ2-7, with a weak D call TRBD2 (7 bases). The germline CDR1 and CDR2 sequences are WNHNN and SYGVQD (reference sequence). The V end lost 3 bases, the J end lost 2 bases, and 11 bases lay between the germline ends. The CDR3 sequence is 14 residues long. The CDR3 spells CASSERGAPYEQYF. In nucleotides, the CDR3 is TGCGCCAGCAGTGAACGGGGGGCCCCCTACGAGCAGTACTTC.

The chain links TRBV20-1 to TRBJ2-7; D possibly corresponds to TRBD2 (6 bases). V gave up 6 bases and J gave up 1 base, with 22 bases separating them. CDR3 size: 16 residues. Germline V CDR1 and CDR2: DFQATT, SNEGSKA (reference sequence). CDR3 residues: CSALRTLAKMSYEQYF. CDR3 nucleotides: TGCAGTGCGCTCAGAACTCTAGCGAAGATGTCCTACGAGCAGTACTTC.

This clonotype was detected a few times. This chain joins TRBV2 and TRBJ2-7; D ambiguous. V was clipped by 0 bases and J by 1 base, with 7 bases between them. This CDR3 has 14 residues. The germline V gene has CDR1 SNHLY and CDR2 FYNNEI. DNA for the CDR3: TGTGCCAGCAGTGAAGCGTACCAATCCTACGAGCAGTACTTC. Protein: CASSEAYQSYEQYF.

This clonotype showed up many times. The chain joins TRBV28 to TRBJ1-1; perhaps TRBD1 as D (5 bases). V dropped 5 bases and J dropped 0 bases, with 10 bases sitting between them. Germline CDR1 MDHEN, CDR2 SYDVKM. This CDR3 comprises 14 residues. The CDR3 is CASSPWTLNTEAFF. DNA of the CDR3: TGTGCCAGCAGTCCCTGGACACTGAACACTGAAGCTTTCTTT.

This clonotype was seen a handful of times. The chain recombines TRBV29-1 with TRBJ1-2, with unresolved D. V gave up 7 bases and J gave up 7 bases, with 10 bases separating them. This CDR3 is built from 10 residues. The V gene's germline CDR1 is SQVTM and CDR2 ANQGSEA. The CDR3 DNA follows: TGCAGCGCTAGCGAGGGTGGCTACACCTTC. This sequence encodes CSASEGGYTF.

The chain combines TRBV7-8 with TRBJ1-4; D is undetermined. The ends were cut back, 3 bases at V and 2 bases at J, with 13 bases in the middle. The CDR3 runs 16 residues. CDR1 and CDR2 from the germline V gene are SGHVS and FQNEAQ. In nucleotides, the CDR3 is TGTGCCAGCAGCTTTAATCCCGGGAGGACTAATGAAAAACTGTTTTTT. Its translation: CASSFNPGRTNEKLFF.

As DNA, the CDR3 is TGCGCCAGCAGTTCGCAGTTGACAGGCAGCAATGAGCAGTTCTTC. Amino acids: CASSSQLTGSNEQFF. The gene calls are TRBV5-1 and TRBJ2-1, with TRBD1 as a possible D gene (6 bases). Trimming removed 5 bases at V and 6 bases at J, with 18 bases between. The germline V gene encodes CDR1 SGHRS and CDR2 YFSETQ. The length of the CDR3 is 15 residues. The whole variable domain, remainder taken from reference TRBV5-1 and TRBJ2-1, is KAGVTQTPRYLIKTRGQQVTLSCSPISGHRSVSWYQQTPGQGLQFLFEYFSETQRNKGNFPGRFSGRQFSNSRSEMNVSTLELGDSALYLCASSSQLTGSNEQFFGPGTRLTVL.

The chain is built from TRBV3-1 and TRBJ2-5; D is possibly TRBD2 (6 bases). CDR1 and CDR2 from the germline V gene are LGHDT and YNNKEL (reference sequence). This CDR3 is built from 16 residues. Trimming removed 0 bases from V and 7 bases from J, with 18 bases in between. In DNA, the CDR3 is TGTGCCAGCAGCCAAGAAGGTCGGGGGATTTATGGGACCCAGTACTTC. It encodes CASSQEGRGIYGTQYF.

This rearrangement joins TRBV4-3 to TRBJ2-7, with D possibly matching TRBD1 (5 bases). The germline V and J ends were trimmed by 3 bases and 3 bases, with 18 bases remaining between them. The germline V gene has CDR1 LGHNA and CDR2 YSLEER. The CDR3 totals 16 residues. In nucleotides, the CDR3 is TGCGCCAGCAGCCAGGGGCACTGGGTGGCCCTCTACGAGCAGTACTTC. Its protein product is CASSQGHWVALYEQYF.

The chain is built from TRBV10-2 and TRBJ1-6; D remains unclear. CDR1 WSHSY and CDR2 SAAADI come from the germline V gene. The CDR3 covers 13 residues. V was trimmed by 5 bases and J by 7 bases, leaving 9 bases between them. The CDR3: CASSPDQNSPLHF. The DNA of the CDR3 is TGCGCCAGCAGTCCGGACCAAAATTCACCCCTCCACTTT.

The chain is built from TRBV6-2 or TRBV6-3 and TRBJ2-5; no clear D gene. Germline V CDR1 and CDR2: MNHEY, SVGEGT. V gave up 5 bases and J gave up 4 bases, with 14 bases separating them. This CDR3 comprises 14 residues. This CDR3 reads CASSQDIIAETQYF. The CDR3 nucleotides read TGTGCCAGCAGTCAAGACATAATCGCAGAGACCCAGTACTTC.

This clonotype has only one observation. This rearrangement joins TRBV6-1 to TRBJ2-7; 8 positions match TRBD1. Looked up from germline, CDR1 is MNHNS and CDR2 is SASEGT. The V segment lost 6 bases and the J segment 4 bases; nucleotides outside the gene matches: 11. The CDR3 length is 15 residues. DNA for the CDR3: TGTGCCAGCAGCGACGGACAGGGCCCGTGGTACGAGCAGTACTTC. Encoded protein: CASSDGQGPWYEQYF.

V usage is TRBV5-6 and J usage is TRBJ1-5, with 8 bases lining up with TRBD1. CDR3 length equals 14 residues. J gave up 5 bases and V 5 bases, and 6 bases lay outside the gene matches. Germline CDR1 reads SGHDT; CDR2 reads YYEEEE. The CDR3 nucleotides are TGTGCCAGCAGACAGACAGGGGTTGATCAGCCCCAGCATTTT. It translates to CASRQTGVDQPQHF.

As to this clonotype: A much larger clone lies a single base off, so this may be a read error. The chain has TRBV4-3 and TRBJ2-3; D is undetermined. Trimming cost V 0 bases and J 0 bases, with 19 bases left between them. The CDR3 spans 19 residues. CDR1 is LGHNA and CDR2 is YSLEER in the germline V gene. This chain's CDR3 is CASSQDLPAQSPSTDTQYF. The CDR3 coding sequence is TGCGCCAGCAGCCAAGATCTGCCAGCGCAATCCCCTAGCACAGATACGCAGTATTTT.

This clonotype has just a few counts. V usage is TRBV5-1 and J usage is TRBJ2-1, with 8 positions matching TRBD2. The CDR3 extends over 14 amino acids. J lost 8 bases, V lost 2 bases, and 6 bases had no gene match. Looked up from germline, CDR1 is SGHRS and CDR2 is YFSETQ. This chain's CDR3 is CASSFGGGGYEQFF. The CDR3, as DNA: TGCGCCAGCAGCTTCGGGGGGGGCGGGTATGAGCAGTTCTTC.

In this sample, this clonotype turned up many times. This rearrangement joins TRBV5-6 to TRBJ2-1, with 9 bases matching TRBD2. Germline trimming cut 0 bases from V and 10 bases from J; bases unmatched to any gene: 8. Germline-derived CDR1 and CDR2 are SGHDT and YYEEEE. The CDR3 extends over 15 amino acids. The CDR3 nucleotides are TGTGCCAGCAGCTTGGCTAGCGGGGCCCAGGGGGAGCAGTTCTTC. This sequence encodes CASSLASGAQGEQFF.

This clonotype has more than one count but fewer than ten. The chain recombines TRBV5-1 with TRBJ2-3, with a tentative D call TRBD1 (5 bases). Germline CDR1 reads SGHRS; CDR2 reads YFSETQ. The CDR3 consists of 16 residues. V lost 0 bases to trimming and J lost 1 base, with 12 bases between them. The CDR3 is CASSLASRVGTDTQYF. For the CDR3, the DNA is TGCGCCAGCAGCTTGGCCAGCAGGGTCGGCACAGATACGCAGTATTTT.

The V call is TRBV14, the J call TRBJ2-5; TRBD2 is a possible D gene (5 bases). Trimming cost V 4 bases and J 5 bases, with 11 bases left between them. The CDR3 extends over 13 amino acids. Germline V gene sequence: CDR1 SGHDN, CDR2 FVKESK. Written as DNA, the CDR3 is TGTGCCAGCAGCCGAGGGATCCGGGAGACCCAGTACTTC. Translating it yields CASSRGIRETQYF.

The CDR3 is CASSSGTSYTDTQYF. Written as DNA, the CDR3 is TGTGCCAGCAGCTCTGGGACTTCCTACACAGATACGCAGTATTTT. V gene TRBV7-2 combines with J gene TRBJ2-3; D is perhaps TRBD2 (6 bases). V lost 4 bases to trimming and J lost 2 bases, with 13 bases between them. This CDR3 region has 15 residues. Germline V lookup: CDR1 SGHTA, CDR2 FQGNSA. Looking up the rest from reference TRBV7-2 and TRBJ2-3 gives the full variable domain: GAGVSQSPSNKVTEKGKDVELRCDPISGHTALYWYRQSLGQGLEFLIYFQGNSAPDKSGLPSDRFSAERTGGSVSTLTIQRTQQEDSAVYLCASSSGTSYTDTQYFGPGTRLTVL.

The V gene is TRBV27, the J gene TRBJ1-1; D ambiguous. Trimming left V 3 bases short and J 0 bases short, with 8 bases between. The CDR3 sequence is 14 residues long. CDR1 and CDR2 from the germline V gene are MNHEY and SMNVEV (reference sequence). Here the CDR3 reads CASSFVGLNTEAFF. The CDR3 bases are TGTGCCAGCAGTTTTGTGGGCTTGAACACTGAAGCTTTCTTT.

The genes are TRBV11-2 and TRBJ2-7; D unclear. V gave up 0 bases and J gave up 3 bases, with 12 bases separating them. The germline gives CDR1 SGHAT, CDR2 FQNNGV. This CDR3 region has 15 residues. The CDR3 DNA reads as TGTGCCAGCAGCTTAGATCAATCCTTCTACTACGAGCAGTACTTC. Its translation is CASSLDQSFYYEQYF. Drawing the rest from reference TRBV11-2 and TRBJ2-7, the complete variable domain is EAGVAQSPRYKIIEKRQSVAFWCNPISGHATLYWYQQILGQGPKLLIQFQNNGVVDDSQLPKDRFSAERLKGVDSTLKIQPAKLEDSAVYLCASSLDQSFYYEQYFGPGTRLTVT.

The rearrangement links TRBV20-1 to TRBJ2-5; D ambiguous. The CDR3 sequence is 13 residues long. Germline lookup yields CDR1 DFQATT and CDR2 SNEGSKA (reference sequence). V was clipped by 6 bases and J by 2 bases, with 13 bases between them. The CDR3 protein is CSAPLHVQETQYF. As DNA, the CDR3 is TGCAGTGCCCCGCTACATGTTCAAGAGACCCAGTACTTC.

The chain recombines TRBV5-1 with TRBJ1-5; 8 nucleotides agree with TRBD1. The CDR3 is 14 amino acids. Losses at the gene ends were 4 bases for V and 6 bases for J; bases not matched to a gene: 6. Germline V gene data show CDR1 as SGHRS and CDR2 as YFSETQ. CDR3 nucleotide sequence: TGCGCCAGCAGCGTGACAGGGGTCGGTCAGCCCCAGCATTTT. It translates to CASSVTGVGQPQHF.

This clonotype turned up a few times. The chain is built from TRBV7-2 and TRBJ2-7; D is ambiguous. This CDR3 has 13 residues. V lost 1 base, J lost 7 bases, and 11 bases lay in between. The germline V gene encodes CDR1 SGHTA and CDR2 FQGNSA. The CDR3 nucleotides are TGTGCCAGCAGCTTAGAAGTGTTGAGAGAGCAGTACTTC. It specifies CASSLEVLREQYF. Looking up the rest from reference TRBV7-2 and TRBJ2-7 gives the full variable domain: GAGVSQSPSNKVTEKGKDVELRCDPISGHTALYWYRQSLGQGLEFLIYFQGNSAPDKSGLPSDRFSAERTGGSVSTLTIQRTQQEDSAVYLCASSLEVLREQYFGPGTRLTVT.

This chain connects TRBV3-1 to TRBJ2-4, with D unresolved. The germline V gene encodes CDR1 LGHDT and CDR2 YNNKEL (reference sequence). The V gene lost 4 bases and the J gene lost 1 base, with 8 bases spanning the gap. The CDR3 has 14 amino acids. The CDR3 loop reads CASSPPRAKNIQYF. The CDR3 nucleotides are TGTGCCAGCAGCCCCCCGAGGGCCAAAAACATTCAGTACTTC. Filled out from reference TRBV3-1 and TRBJ2-4, the complete variable domain reads DTAVSQTPKYLVTQMGNDKSIKCEQNLGHDTMYWYKQDSKKFLKIMFSYNNKELIINETVPNRFSPKSPDKAHLNLHINSLELGDSAVYFCASSPPRAKNIQYFGAGTRLSVL.

This clonotype came up a few times. This chain uses TRBV25-1 with TRBJ2-7; a weak D match, TRBD1 (6 bases). The CDR3 runs to 12 residues. From germline, CDR1 is MGHDK and CDR2 SYGVNS. Trimming removed 4 bases at V and 6 bases at J, with 10 bases between. The CDR3 sequence is CASSGGPGEQYF. DNA for the CDR3: TGTGCCAGCAGTGGGGGGCCGGGCGAGCAGTACTTC.